This T cell receptor (beta chain) is drawn from a study of shared clonotypes between healthy human individuals. Overall study: CD4 naive and CD4 memory each took three plates per donor, while CD8 naive took two and CD8 memory one.

Profiled with immunoSEQ multiplex PCR; TCRdb holds only in-frame clones, not every one. The sample holds about 2.3 million clones; approximately 93% are singletons and the top ten take 0.39%. Splitting the CD4+ cells yielded a CD45RA+ naive subset and a CD45RA-negative memory subset. CDR3 length: 12 amino acids. In germline, CDR1 is MGHRA, CDR2 YSYEKL. V was trimmed by 6 bases and J by 6 bases, leaving 10 bases between them. The chain combines TRBV4-1 with TRBJ2-3; no reliable D call. What was sequenced was naive CD4+ T cells from PBMCs. Noted subset: CD45RA+ positively selected. This TCR derives from a man between 18 and 29 years old in good health. Some clones in this sample may be carry-over from other donors' samples. Written as DNA, the CDR3 is TGCGCCAGCAGTCTAGAGGCCGATACGCAGTATTTT. It specifies CASSLEADTQYF.